Included here is one TCR beta chain sequence, with context. Time point specified: after dendritic cell vaccination, including at tumor progression/relapse. Patients had residual fresh-frozen tumor tissue and more than two years of survival data. CDR1 and CDR2 from the germline V gene are SGHVS and FQNEAQ. Trimming stripped 5 bases from V and 3 bases from J, with 17 bases between. The CDR3 sequence is 16 residues long. The record originates from a study of glioma-infiltrating T cells after dendritic cell vaccination. The wider study: Between about 2003 and 2012, patients got autologous tumor lysate-pulsed dendritic cell vaccines.

Profiled with immunoSEQ multiplex PCR; TCRdb holds only in-frame clones, not every one. In the table there are approximately 46,000 clones, 89% of which are singletons. The chain is built from TRBV7-8 and TRBJ1-5, with D perhaps TRBD1 (5 bases). The specimen comprised blood, sampled after dendritic cell vaccination. The receptor's source is a human donor with glioblastoma. The CDR3 region has the DNA TGTGCCAGCAGCCCGGAACCGGGACTCTACAATCAGCCCCAGCATTTT. This translates into CASSPEPGLYNQPQHF.